What follows is one T cell receptor (beta chain) and its context. This record comes from a study of blood T cell repertoires in COVID-19. The overall study: From the United States, Italy and Spain came samples of acute and convalescent COVID-19.

Trimming cost V 5 bases and J 1 base, with 7 bases left between them. This CDR3 has 13 amino acids. Germline lookup yields CDR1 MDHEN and CDR2 SYDVKM. In the authors' workflow: Estimates of nucleated cell counts were drawn from the amplification of reference gene primers. TCRdb's table, derived via immunoSEQ multiplex PCR, lists solely in-frame clones and lacks some. Clone size and V and J calls were adopted from that table, with D and trimming inferred from the DNA. The data show tens of thousands of clones, 82% seen once. Sequenced material: peripheral blood. The chain is built from TRBV28 and TRBJ2-3; TRBD1 is a possible D gene (6 bases). The TCR was taken from a woman aged 55 to 70 with acute or convalescent COVID-19. The CDR3 sequence is CASSPGGTDTQYF. CDR3 sequence (DNA): TGTGCCAGCAGTCCAGGGGGCACAGATACGCAGTATTTT.